A single sample is the source of the 3 T cell receptor beta chains below, sequenced in a study of cytomegalovirus exposure and HLA in healthy donors. PCR involved 60 Vbeta and 13 Jbeta primers. Repertoires were generated with immunoSEQ multiplex PCR, while TCRdb's copy carries only in-frame clones and drops some. The profile shows 140,000 to 150,000 clones, around 80% of them singletons. Sequenced input: PBMCs. All receptors come from a woman aged 55-69 years in good health and CMV-seropositive.

The chain joins TRBV9 to TRBJ1-3; D is unclear. The CDR3 is 16 amino acids. V was shortened by 0 bases and J by 4 bases, with 14 bases between the two germline ends. CDR1 and CDR2 (germline): SGDLS, YYNGEE. Written as DNA, the CDR3 is TGTGCCAGCAGCGTAGATTCCGGGTCCTCCGGAAACACCATATATTTT. Protein product: CASSVDSGSSGNTIYF. The whole variable domain, filled in from reference TRBV9 and TRBJ1-3, reads DSGVTQTPKHLITATGQRVTLRCSPRSGDLSVYWYQQSLDQGLQFLIQYYNGEERAKGNILERFSAQQFPDLHSELNLSSLELGDSALYFCASSVDSGSSGNTIYFGEGSWLTVV.

The DNA of the CDR3 is TGTGCCAGCAGCTTGACTGTTCTGGTCCGCGAGCAGTACTTC. Translation: CASSLTVLVREQYF. V gene TRBV11-2 combines with J gene TRBJ2-7; D is undetermined. The V end lost 3 bases, the J end lost 6 bases, and 15 bases lay between the germline ends. CDR3 length: 14 amino acids. Germline V gene lookup returns CDR1 SGHAT and CDR2 FQNNGV.

The chain uses TRBV7-9 and TRBJ2-1, with 11 bases lining up with TRBD2. Per the germline V gene, CDR1 is SEHNR and CDR2 is FQNEAQ (reference sequence). The CDR3 covers 16 residues. The trim removed 2 bases at V and 7 bases at J, leaving 7 bases unmatched. Written as DNA, the CDR3 is TGTGCCAGCAGCTTACTGGTCCTAGCGGGAGGTAATGAGCAGTTCTTC. Translating it yields CASSLLVLAGGNEQFF.